These 6 T cell receptor beta chains originate from one sample sequenced in a study of cytomegalovirus exposure and HLA in healthy donors. The PCR made use of 60 Vbeta and 13 Jbeta primers. Assay: immunoSEQ multiplex PCR; the TCRdb copy retains only in-frame clones and omits some. The sample includes under 110,000 clones, roughly 70% of them seen just once. The sequenced material came from PBMCs. All receptors derive from a man aged 45-65 years in good health and CMV-seronegative.

The genes are TRBV7-2 and TRBJ2-3; 10 bases map to TRBD2. This CDR3 is built from 18 residues. Germline V gene lookup returns CDR1 SGHTA and CDR2 FQGNSA. J lost 2 bases, V lost 4 bases, and 12 bases had no gene match. CDR3 residues: CASSSKGASGSATDTQYF. The CDR3 DNA follows: TGTGCCAGCAGCTCTAAGGGAGCTAGCGGGAGTGCCACAGATACGCAGTATTTT.

In nucleotides, the CDR3 is TGCGCCAGCACCCGAGGGGACAGTCAAGAGACCCAGTACTTC. Its translation: CASTRGDSQETQYF. This chain connects TRBV5-1 to TRBJ2-5, with 7 positions matching TRBD1. This CDR3 is built from 14 residues. Germline values: CDR1 SGHRS, CDR2 YFSETQ. Unmatched junction bases numbered 7, after V lost 6 bases and J lost 2 bases.

Here the CDR3 DNA reads TGTGCCAGCAGTGAACGGGACACCGATCAGCCCCAGCATTTT. Translation gives CASSERDTDQPQHF. The chain has TRBV6-1 and TRBJ1-5; perhaps TRBD1 as D (6 bases). Germline V CDR1 and CDR2: MNHNS, SASEGT. The CDR3 is made up of 14 amino acids. With 2 bases removed from V and 5 bases from J, the gap between germline ends came to 10 bases.

This clone appeared once. The chain carries TRBV15 and TRBJ2-5; 7 nucleotides match TRBD2. Germline lookup yields CDR1 LNHNV and CDR2 YYDKDF (reference sequence). With V trimmed by 1 base and J by 2 bases, 7 bases remained unmatched. This CDR3 is built from 16 residues. The CDR3 sequence: CATSRAGGTGQETQYF. CDR3 nucleotide sequence: TGTGCCACCAGCAGAGCGGGGGGAACGGGGCAAGAGACCCAGTACTTC.

Regarding this clone: This CDR3 is also generated by other DNA sequences in the sample. This chain links TRBV23-1 with TRBJ2-3; maybe TRBD2 (5 bases). TRBV23-1 has ORF status, its function being uncertain. With 8 bases removed from V and 0 bases from J, the gap between germline ends came to 12 bases. This CDR3 is 14 amino acids long. The CDR3 loop is CASPLTGSTDTQYF. The CDR3, as DNA: TGCGCCAGCCCACTTACGGGGAGCACAGATACGCAGTATTTT.

The chain recombines TRBV30 with TRBJ1-2, with D hard to call. Germline CDR1 reads GTSNPN; CDR2 reads SVGIG (reference sequence). The V end was cut by 1 base, the J end by 2 bases, with 5 bases between. This CDR3 spans 12 amino acids. As DNA, the CDR3 is TGTGCCTGGAGTGGCGGGAACTATGGCTACACCTTC. Translating it yields CAWSGGNYGYTF. Variable domain in full (rest from reference TRBV30 and TRBJ1-2): SQTIHQWPATLVQPVGSPLSLECTVEGTSNPNLYWYRQAAGRGLQLLFYSVGIGQISSEVPQNLSASRPQDRQFILSSKKLLLSDSGFYLCAWSGGNYGYTFGSGTRLTVV.